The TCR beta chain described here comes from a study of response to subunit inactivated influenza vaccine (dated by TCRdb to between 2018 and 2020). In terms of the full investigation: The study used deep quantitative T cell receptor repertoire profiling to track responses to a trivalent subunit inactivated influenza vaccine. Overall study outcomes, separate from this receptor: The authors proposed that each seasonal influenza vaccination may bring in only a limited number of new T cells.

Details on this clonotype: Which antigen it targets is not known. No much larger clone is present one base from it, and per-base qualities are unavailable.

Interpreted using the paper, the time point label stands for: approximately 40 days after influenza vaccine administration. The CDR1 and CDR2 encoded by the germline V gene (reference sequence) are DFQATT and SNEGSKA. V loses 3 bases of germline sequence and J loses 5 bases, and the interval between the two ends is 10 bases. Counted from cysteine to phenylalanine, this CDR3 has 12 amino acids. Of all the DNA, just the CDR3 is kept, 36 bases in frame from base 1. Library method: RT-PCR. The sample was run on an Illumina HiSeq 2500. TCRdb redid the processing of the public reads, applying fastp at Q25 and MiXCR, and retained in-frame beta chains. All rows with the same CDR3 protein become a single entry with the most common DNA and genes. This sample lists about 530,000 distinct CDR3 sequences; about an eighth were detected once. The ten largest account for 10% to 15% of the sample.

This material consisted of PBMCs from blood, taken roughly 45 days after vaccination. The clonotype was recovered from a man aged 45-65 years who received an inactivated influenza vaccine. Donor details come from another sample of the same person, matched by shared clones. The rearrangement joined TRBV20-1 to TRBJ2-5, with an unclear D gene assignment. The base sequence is TGCAGTGCTAGTCATCGGGCGGAGACCCAGTACTTC. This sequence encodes CSASHRAETQYF.